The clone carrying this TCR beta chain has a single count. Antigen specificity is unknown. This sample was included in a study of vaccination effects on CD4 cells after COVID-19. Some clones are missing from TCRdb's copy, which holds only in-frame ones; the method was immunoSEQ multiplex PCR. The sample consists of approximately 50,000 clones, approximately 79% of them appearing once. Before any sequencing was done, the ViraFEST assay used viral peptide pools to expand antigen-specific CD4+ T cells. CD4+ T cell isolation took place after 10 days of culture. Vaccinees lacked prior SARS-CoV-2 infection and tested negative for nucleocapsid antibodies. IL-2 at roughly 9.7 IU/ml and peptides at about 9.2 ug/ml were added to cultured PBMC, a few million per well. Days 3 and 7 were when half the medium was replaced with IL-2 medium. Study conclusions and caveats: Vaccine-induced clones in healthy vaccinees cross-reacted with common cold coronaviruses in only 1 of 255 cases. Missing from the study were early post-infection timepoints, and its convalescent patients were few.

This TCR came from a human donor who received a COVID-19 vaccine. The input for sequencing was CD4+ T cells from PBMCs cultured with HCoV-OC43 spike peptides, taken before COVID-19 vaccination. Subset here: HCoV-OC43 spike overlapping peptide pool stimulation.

In DNA, the CDR3 is TGTGCCATCATTGGAGACGGGAGTTTGATTAAAGCTTTCTTT. This translates into CAIIGDGSLIKAFF. The chain recombines TRBV6-5 with TRBJ1-1; unclear D gene. This CDR3 has 14 amino acids. V was clipped by 10 bases and J by 9 bases, with 24 bases between them. CDR1 and CDR2 from the germline V gene are MNHEY and SVGAGI.